The clone carrying this T cell receptor beta chain has more than one count but fewer than ten. These data originate in a study of shared clonotypes between healthy human individuals. With 4 bases clipped from V and 7 bases from J, the junction kept 9 bases outside the gene matches. The CDR3 has 15 residues. Looked up from germline, CDR1 is SGHNT and CDR2 is YYREEE (reference sequence). Those who donated, Caucasian adults without exception, all lived in Nashville, Tennessee. The protocol was immunoSEQ multiplex PCR, while the TCRdb copy is restricted to in-frame clones and leaves out a portion. The table records roughly 500,000 clones, roughly 80% of them present only once.

This receptor was obtained from a woman in her 40s in good health. Some clones in this sample may be carry-over from other donors' samples. The material sequenced was PBMCs. This rearrangement joins TRBV5-4 to TRBJ1-4; 8 nucleotides align to TRBD1. The CDR3 sequence is CASSRPGQETEKLFF. In nucleotides, the CDR3 is TGTGCCAGCAGCCGCCCGGGACAGGAAACTGAAAAACTGTTTTTT.